The 4 T cell receptor beta chains below were found in one sample sequenced in a study of identical twins. Each CDR3 protein gets one entry after TCRdb re-called the 5' RACE reads with MiXCR. Of under 300,000 distinct CDR3 sequences listed, approximately 11% are singletons. The data were also submitted as part of a second study, on yellow fever vaccine responses in identical twins.

The specimen sequenced was memory (CD45RO+) T cells sorted from blood. These receptors all stem from a woman between 18 and 29 years old in good health.

The rearrangement joins TRBV7-9 to TRBJ2-7, with D unresolved. CDR1 SEHNR and CDR2 FQNEAQ come from the germline V gene (reference sequence). Trimming stripped 5 bases from V and 4 bases from J, with 9 bases between. This CDR3 contains 12 residues. For the CDR3, the DNA is TGTGCCAGCAGCGAGGACGGTTACGAGCAGTACTTC. This translates into CASSEDGYEQYF. Looking up the rest from reference TRBV7-9 and TRBJ2-7 gives the full variable domain: DTGVSQNPRHKITKRGQNVTFRCDPISEHNRLYWYRQTLGQGPEFLTYFQNEAQLEKSRLLSDRFSAERPKGSFSTLEIQRTEQGDSAMYLCASSEDGYEQYFGPGTRLTVT.

The chain combines TRBV21-1 with TRBJ2-1; the DNA was not compared with TRBD1, the D call given in the table. TRBV21-1 is annotated as a pseudogene. This CDR3 has 17 residues. The CDR3 sequence is CASSKALDRTSYNEQFF. The CDR3 coding sequence is TGTGCCAGCAGCAAAGCGCTTGACAGAACCTCCTACAATGAGCAGTTCTTC.

Many counts were recorded for this clonotype. The chain carries TRBV29-1 and TRBJ2-3, with TRBD2 identical over 11 bases. After removal of 6 bases from V and 3 bases from J, the junction contained 8 bases not matched to a gene. Germline V gene data show CDR1 as SQVTM and CDR2 as ANQGSEA. The CDR3 consists of 15 residues. As DNA, the CDR3 is TGCAGCGTGGATACTAGCGGGGGTACGACAGATACGCAGTATTTT. This translates into CSVDTSGGTTDTQYF.

The genes are TRBV28 and TRBJ1-5, with a weak D call TRBD1 (5 bases). Trimming took 7 bases from V and 1 from J, leaving 11 bases between them. Germline CDR1 is MDHEN and CDR2 is SYDVKM. The CDR3 sequence is 14 residues long. The CDR3 reads CASKEGPSNQPQHF. CDR3 nucleotides: TGTGCCAGCAAGGAGGGGCCCAGCAATCAGCCCCAGCATTTT.